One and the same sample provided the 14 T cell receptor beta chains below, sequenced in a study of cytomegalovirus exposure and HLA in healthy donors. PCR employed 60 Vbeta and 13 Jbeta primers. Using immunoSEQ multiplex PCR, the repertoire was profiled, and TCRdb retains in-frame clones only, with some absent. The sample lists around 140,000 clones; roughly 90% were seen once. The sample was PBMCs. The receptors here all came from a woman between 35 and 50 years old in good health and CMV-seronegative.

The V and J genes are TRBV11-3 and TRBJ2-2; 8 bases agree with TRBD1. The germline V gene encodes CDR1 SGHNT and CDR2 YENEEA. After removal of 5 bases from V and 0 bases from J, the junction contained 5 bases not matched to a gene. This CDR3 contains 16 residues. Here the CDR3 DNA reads TGTGCCAGCAGCCTGAGGACAGGGTCGAACACCGGGGAGCTGTTTTTT. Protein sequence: CASSLRTGSNTGELFF.

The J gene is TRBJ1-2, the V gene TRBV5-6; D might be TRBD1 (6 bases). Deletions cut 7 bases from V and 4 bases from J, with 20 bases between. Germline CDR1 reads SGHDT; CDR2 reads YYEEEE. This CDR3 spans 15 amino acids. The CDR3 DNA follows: TGTGCCAGCGAGCTTGCGGGGGGCGGCAGCTATGGCTACACCTTC. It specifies CASELAGGGSYGYTF.

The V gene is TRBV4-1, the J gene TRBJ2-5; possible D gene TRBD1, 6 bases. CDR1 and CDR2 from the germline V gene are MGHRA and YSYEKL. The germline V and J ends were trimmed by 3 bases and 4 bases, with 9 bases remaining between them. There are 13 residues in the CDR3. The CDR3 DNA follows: TGCGCCAGCAGCCAGGGGGCAGGAGAGACCCAGTACTTC. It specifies CASSQGAGETQYF.

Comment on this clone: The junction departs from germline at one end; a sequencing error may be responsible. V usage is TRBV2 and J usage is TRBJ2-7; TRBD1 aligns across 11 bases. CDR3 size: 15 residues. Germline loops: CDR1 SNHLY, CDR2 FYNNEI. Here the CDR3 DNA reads TGTGCCAGCAGTCAAGCGGGGACAGGGGGGTACGAGCAGTACTTC. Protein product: CASSQAGTGGYEQYF.

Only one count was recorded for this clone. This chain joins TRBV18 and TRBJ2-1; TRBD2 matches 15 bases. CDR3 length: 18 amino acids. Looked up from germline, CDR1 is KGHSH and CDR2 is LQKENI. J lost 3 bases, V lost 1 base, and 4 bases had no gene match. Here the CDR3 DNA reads TGTGCCAGCTCACCACGGACTAGCGGGAGGGTTTTCTACAATGAGCAGTTCTTC. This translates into CASSPRTSGRVFYNEQFF.

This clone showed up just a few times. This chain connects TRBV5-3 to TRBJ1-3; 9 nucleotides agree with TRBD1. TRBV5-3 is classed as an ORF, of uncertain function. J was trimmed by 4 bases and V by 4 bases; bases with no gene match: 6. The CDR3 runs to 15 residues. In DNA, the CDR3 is TGTGCCAGAAGCAGTTACAGGGGGCCAGGAAACACCATATATTTT. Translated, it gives CARSSYRGPGNTIYF.

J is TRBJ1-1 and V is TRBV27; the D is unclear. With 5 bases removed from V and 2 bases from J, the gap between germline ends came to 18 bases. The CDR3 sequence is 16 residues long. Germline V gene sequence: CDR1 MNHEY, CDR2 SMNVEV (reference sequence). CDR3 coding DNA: TGTGCCAGCAGTCGCCCGCAAGGGAGCGGTAACACTGAAGCTTTCTTT. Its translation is CASSRPQGSGNTEAFF.

As DNA, the CDR3 is TGTGCCAGCAGTGACTGCCGGGACTGGCACCGCAATGAGCAGTTCTTC. Translating gives CASSDCRDWHRNEQFF. The rearrangement links TRBV6-4 to TRBJ2-1; D is possibly TRBD2 (6 bases). The CDR3 has 16 residues. Germline-derived CDR1 and CDR2 are MRHNA and SNTAGT. The germline V and J ends were trimmed by 1 base and 6 bases, with 16 bases remaining between them.

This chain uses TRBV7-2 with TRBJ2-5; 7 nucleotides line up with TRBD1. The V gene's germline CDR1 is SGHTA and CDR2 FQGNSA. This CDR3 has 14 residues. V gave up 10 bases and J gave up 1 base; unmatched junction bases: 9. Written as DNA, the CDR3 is TGTGCCACCCAGGACAGGACAACCCAAGAGACCCAGTACTTC. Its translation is CATQDRTTQETQYF. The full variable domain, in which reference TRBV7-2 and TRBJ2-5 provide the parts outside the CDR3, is GAGVSQSPSNKVTEKGKDVELRCDPISGHTALYWYRQSLGQGLEFLIYFQGNSAPDKSGLPSDRFSAERTGGSVSTLTIQRTQQEDSAVYLCATQDRTTQETQYFGPGTRLLVL.

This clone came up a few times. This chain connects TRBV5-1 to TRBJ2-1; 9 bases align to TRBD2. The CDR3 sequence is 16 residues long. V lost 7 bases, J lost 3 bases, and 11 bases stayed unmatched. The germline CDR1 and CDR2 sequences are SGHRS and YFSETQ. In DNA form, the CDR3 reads TGCGCCAGCGCCCTACCCCTAGCGGGGAACTACAATGAGCAGTTCTTC. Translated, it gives CASALPLAGNYNEQFF.

CDR3 coding DNA: TGTGCCAGCAGCCCCGGAGCCGGGACAGCACCTTACGAGCAGTACTTC. Translating gives CASSPGAGTAPYEQYF. This chain joins TRBV4-2 and TRBJ2-7; 7 bases are shared with TRBD1. The V gene's germline CDR1 is LGHNA and CDR2 YNFKEQ. The J segment lost 4 bases and the V segment lost 4 bases, leaving 13 bases of the junction unmatched. The CDR3 covers 16 residues.

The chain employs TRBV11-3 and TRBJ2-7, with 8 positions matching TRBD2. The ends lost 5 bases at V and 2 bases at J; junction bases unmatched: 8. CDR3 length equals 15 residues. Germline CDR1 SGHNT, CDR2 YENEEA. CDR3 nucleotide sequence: TGTGCCAGCAGCCAGGTAGCGGGGATAACCTACGAGCAGTACTTC. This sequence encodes CASSQVAGITYEQYF.

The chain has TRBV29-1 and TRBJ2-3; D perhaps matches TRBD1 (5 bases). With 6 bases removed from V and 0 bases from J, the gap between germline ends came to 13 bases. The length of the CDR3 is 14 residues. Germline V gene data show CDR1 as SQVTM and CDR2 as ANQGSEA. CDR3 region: CSVGQGSSTDTQYF. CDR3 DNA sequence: TGCAGCGTAGGTCAGGGCTCTAGCACAGATACGCAGTATTTT.

The CDR3 sequence: CASSLFSGSDTQYF. The DNA of the CDR3 is TGTGCCAGCAGCTTATTCAGCGGGAGCGATACGCAGTATTTT. The V gene is TRBV11-3, the J gene TRBJ2-3; TRBD2 aligns across 8 bases. CDR3 length: 14 residues. Germline V gene lookup returns CDR1 SGHNT and CDR2 YENEEA. V lost 2 bases to trimming and J lost 6 bases; unmatched junction nucleotides: 4.